This T cell receptor beta chain was captured by sequencing in a study of shared clonotypes between healthy human individuals (dated by TCRdb to about 2020). Concerning the study at large: Three men and two women, aged 18 to 49 years, made up the cohort. To estimate repertoire size and how much clonotypes are shared between individuals, the study performed deep sequencing of blood TCR repertoires from roughly five healthy adults. To increase sequencing depth and limit assay-specific biases, TCR repertoire library preparation and sequencing were carried out by different laboratories using diverse techniques. Each donor's leukapheresis produced roughly between roughly 0.85 and 9.5 billion PBMCs. Paper-wide results and their limitations: Pairwise subsampling led to the expectation that sequencing depth would affect the degree of clonotype sharing among donors. Sampling was restricted to blood, and TCR repertoires in tissues likely differ from the TCR repertoires found in blood. The small number of donors limited the genetic and exposure-history diversity represented.

The CDR3 runs 16 residues from the cysteine to the phenylalanine. Solely the CDR3 DNA is kept, with 48 bases framed from the first base. CDR1 SGHRS and CDR2 YFSETQ are derived from the germline V gene. V has 0 bases trimmed and J has 0 bases trimmed; junction bases matching no gene number 2. TCR CDR3 regions were amplified from genomic DNA by multiplex PCR using the deep immunoSEQ assay. For each cell subset, the extracted genomic DNA was distributed evenly across all wells of several immunoSEQ 96-well plates, and each plate served as one replicate. For unsorted PBMC, around 290 ng of genomic DNA, equivalent to approximately 28,000 T cell genomes, went into each replicate PCR. Ten immunoSEQ deep assay plates were used to sequence unsorted PBMC genomic DNA. Purified libraries were quantified with a Qubit 3.0 fluorometer, sized on a Bioanalyzer 2100, and re-quantified with the KAPA Library Quantification kit. Each immunoSEQ 96-well plate was sequenced on its own single-read 150-cycle Illumina NextSeq 550 flow cell. The original pipeline was this. Because only junctional sequences without quality scores were contained in the immunoSEQ output, filtering matching that applied to full-length reads could not be performed. To assign V/J genes and CDR3, sequences were annotated using PyIR, a Python wrapper for IgBLAST v1.9, with IMGT germline references. Any read was removed if the V/J assignment was weak (E-value above 1e-6), the CDR3 was missing, or the read contained stop codons, out-of-frame junctions, or ambiguous translated residues. A V3J clonotype was defined by an identical inferred V gene, J gene, and CDR3 amino acid sequence. To compute the percentage overlap between repertoires, the number of shared unique clonotypes was divided by the size of the smaller repertoire. RTK rarefaction, the Chao1 estimator, and Recon v2.1 estimates of unobserved clonotypes were used to assess repertoire richness. Drawn from immuneACCESS, this table holds only the in-frame rearrangements with V and J called that TCRdb kept. Clones are partly lost; checked studies trace under half to an unresolved V gene and leave the rest unexplained. V and J calls plus clone size are reproduced from that table; the DNA served to infer D and trimming. A total of fewer than 600,000 clones appear in this sample, 75% to 80% of them only once. 12% of the sample lies in the top ten.

Healthy HIV-negative adults with no recently reported acute infections or vaccinations were included as donors. Only Caucasian adults living in Nashville, Tennessee, USA were represented among the donors. For unsorted samples, tens of millions of PBMCs were counted, and genomic DNA was extracted using the QIAamp DNA Blood Mini kit. After blood collection by leukapheresis, PBMCs were isolated using Ficoll-Histopaque density gradient centrifugation and then cryopreserved in the vapor phase of liquid nitrogen. In the case of this clone: Its antigen remains unidentified. Base qualities were left out, and no much larger clone turns up one base away. The same CDR3 is also encoded by other DNA sequences in this sample.

The TCR originated in a woman aged 40 to 49 in good health. Some clones in this sample may be carry-over from other donors' samples. The chain uses TRBV5-1 and TRBJ2-7, and TRBD2 aligns with 11 junction nucleotides. Specimen: PBMCs. CDR3 sequence: CASSLGLAGLSYEQYF. The nucleotides are TGCGCCAGCAGCTTGGGACTAGCGGGACTCTCCTACGAGCAGTACTTC.